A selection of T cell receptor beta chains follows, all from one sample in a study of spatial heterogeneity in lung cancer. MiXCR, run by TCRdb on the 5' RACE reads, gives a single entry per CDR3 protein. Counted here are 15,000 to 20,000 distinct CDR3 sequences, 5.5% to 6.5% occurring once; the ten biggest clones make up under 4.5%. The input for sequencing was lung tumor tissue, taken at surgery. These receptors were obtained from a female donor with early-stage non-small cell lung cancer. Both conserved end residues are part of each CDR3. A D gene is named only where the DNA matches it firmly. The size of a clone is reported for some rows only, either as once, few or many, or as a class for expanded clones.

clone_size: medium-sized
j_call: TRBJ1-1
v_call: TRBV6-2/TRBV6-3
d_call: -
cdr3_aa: CASSRHLMNTEAFF
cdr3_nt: TGTGCCAGCAGTCGGCATCTCATGAACACTGAAGCTTTCTTT

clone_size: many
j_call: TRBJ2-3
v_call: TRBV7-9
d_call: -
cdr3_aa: CASSSPYGSTDTQYF
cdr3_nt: TGTGCCAGCAGCTCCCCCTACGGGAGCACAGATACGCAGTATTTT

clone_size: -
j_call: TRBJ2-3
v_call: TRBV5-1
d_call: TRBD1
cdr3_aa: CASSPTGVVDTQYF
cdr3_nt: TGCGCCAGCAGTCCCACAGGGGTAGTGGATACGCAGTATTTT

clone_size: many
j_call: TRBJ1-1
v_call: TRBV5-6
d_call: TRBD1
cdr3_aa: CASSVRTGGLCTEAFF
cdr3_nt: TGTGCCAGCAGCGTGAGGACAGGGGGCTTGTGCACTGAAGCTTTCTTT

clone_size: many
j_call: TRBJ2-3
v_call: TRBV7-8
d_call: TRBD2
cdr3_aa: CASSLVVSGTDTQYF
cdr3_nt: TGTGCCAGCAGCTTAGTGGTTAGCGGGACCGATACGCAGTATTTT

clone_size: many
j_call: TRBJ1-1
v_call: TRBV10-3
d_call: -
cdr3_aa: CAISDTGKMTEAFF
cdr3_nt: TGTGCCATCAGTGACACCGGGAAGATGACTGAAGCTTTCTTT

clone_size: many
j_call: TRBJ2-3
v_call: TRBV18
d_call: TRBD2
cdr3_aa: CASSPPLAGTDTQYF
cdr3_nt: TGTGCCAGCTCACCACCTCTAGCGGGAACAGATACGCAGTATTTT

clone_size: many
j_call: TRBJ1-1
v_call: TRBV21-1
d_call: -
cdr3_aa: CASSKAAFRGLKLEAFF
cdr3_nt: TGTGCCAGCAGCAAAGCGGCATTTCGCGGGTTAAAGCTCGAAGCTTTCTTT

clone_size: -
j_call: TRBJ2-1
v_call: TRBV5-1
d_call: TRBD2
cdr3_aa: CASAMSRTSGRLQFF
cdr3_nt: TGCGCCAGCGCCATGTCCCGGACTAGCGGGAGGTTGCAGTTCTTC

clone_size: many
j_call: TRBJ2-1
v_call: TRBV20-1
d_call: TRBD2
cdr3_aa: CSAALGLAGYNEQFF
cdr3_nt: TGCAGTGCCGCACTCGGGCTAGCGGGGTACAATGAGCAGTTCTTC

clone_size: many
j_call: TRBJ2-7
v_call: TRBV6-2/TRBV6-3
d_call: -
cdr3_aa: CASSYLRTGTPGGVEQYF
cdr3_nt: TGTGCCAGCAGTTACTTACGGACAGGGACTCCGGGGGGCGTCGAGCAGTACTTC

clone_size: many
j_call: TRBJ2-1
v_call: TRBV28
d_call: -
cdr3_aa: CASSFLARISYNEQFF
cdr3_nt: TGTGCCAGCAGTTTCCTGGCGAGAATCTCCTACAATGAGCAGTTCTTC

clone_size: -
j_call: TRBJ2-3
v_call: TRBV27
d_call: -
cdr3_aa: CASSRSLTETDTQYF
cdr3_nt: TGTGCCAGCAGTCGTAGCCTTACAGAGACAGATACGCAGTATTTT

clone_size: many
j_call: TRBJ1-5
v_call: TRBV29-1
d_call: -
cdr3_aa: CSVTGTNSNQPQHF
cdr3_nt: TGCAGCGTCACCGGGACAAATAGCAATCAGCCCCAGCATTTT

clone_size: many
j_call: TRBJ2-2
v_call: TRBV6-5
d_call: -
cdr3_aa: CASSYIGVNTGELFF
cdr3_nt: TGTGCCAGCAGTTACATCGGGGTGAACACCGGGGAGCTGTTTTTT

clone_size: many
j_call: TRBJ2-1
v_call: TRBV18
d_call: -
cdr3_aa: CASSPLISGTHEQFF
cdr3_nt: TGTGCCAGCTCACCACTTATTAGCGGCACCCATGAGCAGTTCTTC

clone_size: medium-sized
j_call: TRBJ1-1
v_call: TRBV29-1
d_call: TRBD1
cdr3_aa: CSAGQGITAEAFF
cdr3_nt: TGCAGCGCCGGACAGGGCATCACGGCTGAAGCTTTCTTT

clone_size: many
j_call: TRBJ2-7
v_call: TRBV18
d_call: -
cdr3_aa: CASSSGEGSSYEQYF
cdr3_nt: TGTGCCAGCTCATCAGGGGAGGGGAGCTCCTACGAGCAGTACTTC

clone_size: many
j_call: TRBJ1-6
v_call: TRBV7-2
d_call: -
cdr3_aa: CASSLEPGRSPLHF
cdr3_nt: TGTGCCAGCAGCTTAGAACCGGGGCGATCACCCCTCCACTTT

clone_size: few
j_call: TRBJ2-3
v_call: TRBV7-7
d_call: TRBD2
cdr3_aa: CASSLGLAGTDTQYF
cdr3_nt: TGTGCCAGCAGCTTAGGACTAGCCGGCACAGATACGCAGTATTTT

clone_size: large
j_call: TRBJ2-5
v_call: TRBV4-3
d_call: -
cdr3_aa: CASSQQAYQETQYF
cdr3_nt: TGCGCCAGCAGCCAACAAGCCTACCAAGAGACCCAGTACTTC

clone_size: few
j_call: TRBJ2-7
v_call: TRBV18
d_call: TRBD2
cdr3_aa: CASSRTSGSTDEQYF
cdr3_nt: TGTGCCAGCTCACGGACTAGCGGGAGTACGGACGAGCAGTACTTC

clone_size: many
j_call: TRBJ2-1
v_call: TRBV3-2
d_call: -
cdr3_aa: CASSQGRTDHEQFF
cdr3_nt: TGTGCCAGCAGCCAAGGAAGGACAGACCATGAGCAGTTCTTC

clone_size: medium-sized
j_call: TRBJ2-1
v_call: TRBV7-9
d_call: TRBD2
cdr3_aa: CASSLMGGGYEQFF
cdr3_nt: TGTGCCAGCAGCTTAATGGGCGGGGGTTATGAGCAGTTCTTC

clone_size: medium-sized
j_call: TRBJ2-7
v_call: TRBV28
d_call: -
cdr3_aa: CASSLLKDEQYF
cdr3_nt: TGTGCCAGCAGTTTATTGAAGGACGAGCAGTACTTC

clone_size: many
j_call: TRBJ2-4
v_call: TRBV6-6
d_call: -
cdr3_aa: CASSSGRWGNIQYF
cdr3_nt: TGTGCCAGCAGTTCGGGACGGTGGGGAAACATTCAGTACTTC

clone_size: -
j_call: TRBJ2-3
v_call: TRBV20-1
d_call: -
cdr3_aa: CSAPVGGTDTQYF
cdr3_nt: TGCAGTGCCCCTGTAGGGGGGACAGATACGCAGTATTTT

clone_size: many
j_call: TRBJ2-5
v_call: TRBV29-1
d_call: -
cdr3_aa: CSARRFGFGETQYF
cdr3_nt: TGCAGCGCCCGACGCTTTGGGTTCGGCGAGACCCAGTACTTC

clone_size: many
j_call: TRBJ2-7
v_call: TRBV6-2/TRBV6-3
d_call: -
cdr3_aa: CASSPSRRAYEQYF
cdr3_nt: TGTGCCAGCAGTCCCTCCCGGCGGGCCTACGAGCAGTACTTC

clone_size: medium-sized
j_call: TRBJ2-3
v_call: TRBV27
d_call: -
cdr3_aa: CASRLSGFSTDTQYF
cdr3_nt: TGTGCCAGCAGATTGTCAGGGTTTAGCACAGATACGCAGTATTTT

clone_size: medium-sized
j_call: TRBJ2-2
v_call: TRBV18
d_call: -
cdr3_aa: CASSPSNLAFAGELFF
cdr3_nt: TGTGCCAGCTCACCATCAAACCTAGCGTTCGCCGGGGAGCTGTTTTTT

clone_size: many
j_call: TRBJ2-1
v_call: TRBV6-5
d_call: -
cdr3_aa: CASRRGGGLETEQFF
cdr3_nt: TGTGCCAGCAGAAGAGGGGGGGGCCTTGAGACTGAGCAGTTCTTC

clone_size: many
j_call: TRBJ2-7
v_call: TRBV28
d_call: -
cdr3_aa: CASSLWSGEEDEQYF
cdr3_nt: TGTGCCAGCAGTTTATGGTCAGGGGAAGAGGACGAGCAGTACTTC

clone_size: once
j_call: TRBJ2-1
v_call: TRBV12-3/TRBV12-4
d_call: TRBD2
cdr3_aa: CASTSTSGSRNEQFF
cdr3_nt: TGTGCCAGCACCTCGACTAGCGGGAGTAGAAATGAGCAGTTCTTC

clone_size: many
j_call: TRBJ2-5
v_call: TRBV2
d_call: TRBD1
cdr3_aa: CASRLTGIQETQYF
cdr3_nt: TGTGCCAGCAGGCTGACAGGGATCCAAGAGACCCAGTACTTC

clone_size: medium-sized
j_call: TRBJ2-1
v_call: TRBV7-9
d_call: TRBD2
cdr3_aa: CASSLQRGYNEQFF
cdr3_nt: TGTGCCAGCAGCTTACAGCGGGGCTACAATGAGCAGTTCTTC

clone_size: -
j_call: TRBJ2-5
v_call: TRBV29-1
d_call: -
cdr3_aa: CSVERGPGETQYF
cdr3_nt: TGCAGCGTTGAGCGCGGCCCTGGAGAGACCCAGTACTTC

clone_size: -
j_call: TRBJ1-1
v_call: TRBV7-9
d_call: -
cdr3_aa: CASAKGGRNTEAFF
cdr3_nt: TGTGCCAGCGCCAAAGGGGGTAGGAACACTGAAGCTTTCTTT

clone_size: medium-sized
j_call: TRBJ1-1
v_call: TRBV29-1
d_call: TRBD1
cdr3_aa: CSVNLRGPNTEAFF
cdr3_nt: TGCAGCGTAAACCTCAGGGGGCCTAACACTGAAGCTTTCTTT

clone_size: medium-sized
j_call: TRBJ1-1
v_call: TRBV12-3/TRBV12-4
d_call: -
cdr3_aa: CASSLDMNTEAFF
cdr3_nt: TGTGCCAGCAGTTTGGACATGAACACTGAAGCTTTCTTT

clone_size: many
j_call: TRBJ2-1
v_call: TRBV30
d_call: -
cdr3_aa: CAVSGPSSSNEQFF
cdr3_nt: TGTGCCGTAAGCGGGCCCTCATCCTCCAATGAGCAGTTCTTC

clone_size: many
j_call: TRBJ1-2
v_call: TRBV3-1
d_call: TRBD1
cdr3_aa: CASSQAAHRGNYGYTF
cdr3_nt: TGTGCCAGCAGCCAAGCTGCTCACAGGGGCAACTATGGCTACACCTTC

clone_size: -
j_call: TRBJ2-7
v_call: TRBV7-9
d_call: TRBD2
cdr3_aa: CASSRTSGIYEQYF
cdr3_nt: TGTGCCAGCAGCCGGACTAGCGGTATCTACGAGCAGTACTTC

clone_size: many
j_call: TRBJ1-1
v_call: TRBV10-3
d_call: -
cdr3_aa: CAISGANTGLEAFF
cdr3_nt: TGTGCCATCAGTGGAGCGAATACAGGGTTAGAAGCTTTCTTT